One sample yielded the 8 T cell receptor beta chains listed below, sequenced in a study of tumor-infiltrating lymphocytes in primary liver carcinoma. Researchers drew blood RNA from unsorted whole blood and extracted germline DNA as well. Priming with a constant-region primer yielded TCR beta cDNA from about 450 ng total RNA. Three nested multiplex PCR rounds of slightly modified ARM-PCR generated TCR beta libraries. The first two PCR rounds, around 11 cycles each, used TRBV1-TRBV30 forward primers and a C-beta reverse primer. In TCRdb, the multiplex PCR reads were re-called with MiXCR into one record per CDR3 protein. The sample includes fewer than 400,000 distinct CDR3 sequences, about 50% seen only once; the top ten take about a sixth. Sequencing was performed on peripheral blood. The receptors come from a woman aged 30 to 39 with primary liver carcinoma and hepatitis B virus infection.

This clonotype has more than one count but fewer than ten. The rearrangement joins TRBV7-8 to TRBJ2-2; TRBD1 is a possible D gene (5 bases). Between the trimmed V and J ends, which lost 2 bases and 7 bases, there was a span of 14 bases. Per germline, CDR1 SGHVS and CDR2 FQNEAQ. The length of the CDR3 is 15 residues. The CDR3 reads CASSLRAGLGGELFF. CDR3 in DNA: TGTGCCAGCAGCTTAAGGGCAGGGCTCGGCGGGGAGCTGTTTTTT.

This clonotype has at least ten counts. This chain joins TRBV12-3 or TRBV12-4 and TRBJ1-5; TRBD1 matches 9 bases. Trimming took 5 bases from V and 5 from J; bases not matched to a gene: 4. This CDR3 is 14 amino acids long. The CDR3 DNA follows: TGTGCCAGCAGTCCCACAGGGGGCCATCAGCCCCAGCATTTT. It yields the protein CASSPTGGHQPQHF.

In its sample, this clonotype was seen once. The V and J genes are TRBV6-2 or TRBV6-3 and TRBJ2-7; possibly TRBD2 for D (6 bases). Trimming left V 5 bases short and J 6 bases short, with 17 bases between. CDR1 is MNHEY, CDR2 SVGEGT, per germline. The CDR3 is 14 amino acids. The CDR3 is CASSASERRGEQYF. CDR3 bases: TGTGCCAGCAGTGCTAGCGAGAGACGGGGCGAGCAGTACTTC.

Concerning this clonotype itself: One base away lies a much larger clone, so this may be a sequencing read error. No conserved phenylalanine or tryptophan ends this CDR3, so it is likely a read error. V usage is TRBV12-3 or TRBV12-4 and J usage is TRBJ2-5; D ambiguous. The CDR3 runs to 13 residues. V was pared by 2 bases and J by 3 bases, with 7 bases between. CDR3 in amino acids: CASSLTRKETQYS. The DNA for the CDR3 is TGTGCCAGCAGTTTAACCAGAAAAGAGACCCAGTACTCC.

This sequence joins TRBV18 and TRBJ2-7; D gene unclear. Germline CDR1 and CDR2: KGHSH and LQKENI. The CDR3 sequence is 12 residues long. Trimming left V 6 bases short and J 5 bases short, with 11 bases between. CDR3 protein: CASSTGPDEQYF. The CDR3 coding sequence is TGTGCCAGCTCCACCGGGCCGGACGAGCAGTACTTC.

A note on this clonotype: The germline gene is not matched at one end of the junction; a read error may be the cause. The CDR3 protein is CTSLRGQGVTGANVLTF. CDR3 bases: TGTACCAGCTTGAGGGGACAGGGAGTAACTGGGGCCAACGTCCTGACTTTC. The genes are TRBV13 and TRBJ2-6; 9 bases agree with TRBD1. Germline-derived CDR1 and CDR2 are PRHDT and FYEKMQ (reference sequence). The CDR3 consists of 17 residues. The full variable domain, completed using reference TRBV13 and TRBJ2-6, is AAGVIQSPRHLIKEKRETATLKCYPIPRHDTVYWYQQGPGQDPQFLISFYEKMQSDKGSIPDRFSAQQFSDYHSELNMSSLELGDSALYFCTSLRGQGVTGANVLTFGAGSRLTVL.

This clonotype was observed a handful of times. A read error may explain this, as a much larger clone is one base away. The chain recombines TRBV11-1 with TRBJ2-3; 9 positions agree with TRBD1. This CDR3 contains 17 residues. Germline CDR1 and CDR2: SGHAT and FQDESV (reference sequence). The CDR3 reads CASTLVAQGAKTDTQYF. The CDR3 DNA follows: TGTGCCAGCACCTTAGTCGCACAGGGGGCAAAAACAGATACGCAGTATTTT.

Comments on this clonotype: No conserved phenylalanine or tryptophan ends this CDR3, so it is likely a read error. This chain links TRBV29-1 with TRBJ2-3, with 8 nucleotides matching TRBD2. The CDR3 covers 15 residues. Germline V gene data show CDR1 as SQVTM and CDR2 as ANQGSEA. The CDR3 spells CTTYGGTSGTDTQYL. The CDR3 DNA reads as TGCACCACATACGGGGGGACTAGTGGCACAGATACGCAGTATTTG.